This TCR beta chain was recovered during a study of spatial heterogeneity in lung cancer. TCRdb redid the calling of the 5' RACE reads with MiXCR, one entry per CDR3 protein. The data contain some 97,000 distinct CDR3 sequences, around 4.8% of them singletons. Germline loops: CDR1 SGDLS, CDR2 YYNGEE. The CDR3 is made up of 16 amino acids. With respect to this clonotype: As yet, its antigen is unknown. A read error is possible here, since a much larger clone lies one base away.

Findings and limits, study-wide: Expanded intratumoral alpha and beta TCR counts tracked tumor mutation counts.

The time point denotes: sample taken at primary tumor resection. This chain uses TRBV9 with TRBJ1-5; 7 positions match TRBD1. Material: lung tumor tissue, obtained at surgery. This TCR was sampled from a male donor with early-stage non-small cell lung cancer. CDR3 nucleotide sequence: TGTACCAGCAGCGTAGTCGGGGAAGGGGGCCTTCAGCCCCAGCATTTT. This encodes CTSSVVGEGGLQPQHF.